The 13 T cell receptor beta chains below all came from one sample that was sequenced in a study of shared clonotypes between healthy human individuals. Only in-frame clones appear in the TCRdb table, and some are missing; sequencing was by immunoSEQ multiplex PCR. The sample yields some 980,000 clones, approximately 80% seen once. The sample was memory CD4+ T cells sorted from blood. Sample subset: CD45RA-negative fraction. These receptors all stem from a man aged 18-30 years in good health.

The rearrangement uses TRBV18 and TRBJ2-2; D gene unclear. This CDR3 spans 13 amino acids. CDR1 KGHSH and CDR2 LQKENI come from the germline V gene. V gave up 4 bases and J gave up 7 bases, with 10 bases separating them. CDR3 sequence (DNA): TGTGCCAGCTCACTTCTATCGGGCGGGGAGCTGTTTTTT. Residues: CASSLLSGGELFF.

A remark on this clone: The sample holds other DNA sequences that translate to the same CDR3. This rearrangement joins TRBV29-1 to TRBJ1-3; no clear D gene. V lost 4 bases, J lost 0 bases, and 10 bases lay in between. The CDR3 covers 14 residues. Germline V gene lookup returns CDR1 SQVTM and CDR2 ANQGSEA. CDR3 protein: CSVAGQSSGNTIYF. As DNA, the CDR3 is TGCAGCGTTGCCGGGCAGAGCTCTGGAAACACCATATATTTT.

As to this clone: A much more abundant neighbour one base away suggests this may be a read error. The sample has other DNA sequences that encode this CDR3 too. The rearrangement joins TRBV5-4 to TRBJ2-5, with a weak D call TRBD1 (6 bases). Trimming took 2 bases from V and 1 from J, leaving 9 bases between them. The germline V gene has CDR1 SGHNT and CDR2 YYREEE (reference sequence). The CDR3 consists of 14 residues. CDR3: CASSLGGVQETQYF. CDR3 DNA sequence: TGTGCCAGCAGCTTAGGGGGAGTCCAAGAGACCCAGTACTTC.

This clone was found a few times. CDR3 loop: CASSPNRGPAYEQYF. CDR3 nucleotide sequence: TGTGCCAGCAGCCCAAACAGGGGCCCCGCCTACGAGCAGTACTTC. This chain connects TRBV7-6 to TRBJ2-7; 7 nucleotides line up with TRBD1. After removal of 5 bases from V and 2 bases from J, the junction contained 9 bases not matched to a gene. The CDR3 runs to 15 residues. Germline CDR1 is SGHVS and CDR2 is FNYEAQ.

The V call is TRBV29-1, the J call TRBJ2-1, with D possibly called TRBD1 or TRBD2 (6 bases each). V gave up 7 bases and J gave up 8 bases, with 21 bases separating them. This CDR3 spans 14 amino acids. Per germline, CDR1 SQVTM and CDR2 ANQGSEA. The CDR3 sequence: CSGDRTSGGDEQFF. In DNA form, the CDR3 reads TGCAGCGGCGACCGGACTTCCGGGGGCGATGAGCAGTTCTTC.

The V call is TRBV18, the J call TRBJ2-3; D unresolved. Trimming removed 5 bases at V and 0 bases at J, with 6 bases between. This CDR3 has 13 amino acids. The germline V gene encodes CDR1 KGHSH and CDR2 LQKENI. The CDR3 loop is CASSRSSTDTQYF. CDR3 bases: TGTGCCAGCTCAAGGTCTAGCACAGATACGCAGTATTTT.

The gene calls are TRBV6-6 and TRBJ1-5; D gene ambiguous. Germline V gene lookup returns CDR1 MNHNY and CDR2 SVGAGI (reference sequence). The V end lost 0 bases, the J end lost 4 bases, and 13 bases lay between the germline ends. The CDR3 extends over 16 amino acids. The CDR3 spells CASSYSTGPQNQPQHF. The CDR3 nucleotides read TGTGCCAGCAGTTACTCCACGGGTCCTCAAAATCAGCCCCAGCATTTT.

V and J are TRBV9 and TRBJ2-3, with 9 bases fitting TRBD2. The CDR3 sequence is 16 residues long. Germline V gene sequence: CDR1 SGDLS, CDR2 YYNGEE. Losses at the gene ends were 1 base for V and 3 bases for J; bases not matched to a gene: 6. DNA for the CDR3: TGTGCCAGCAGCGTAAATCCTACTAGCGGGACAGATACGCAGTATTTT. Translation: CASSVNPTSGTDTQYF.

The chain combines TRBV5-4 with TRBJ1-1; 8 bases agree with TRBD1. Germline V lookup: CDR1 SGHNT, CDR2 YYREEE (reference sequence). V trimming: 0 bases; J trimming: 8 bases; junction bases outside the gene matches: 9. The CDR3 is made up of 15 amino acids. CDR3 in amino acids: CASSLVEGPGGEAFF. CDR3 bases: TGTGCCAGCAGCTTGGTTGAAGGGCCAGGGGGCGAAGCTTTCTTT.

The gene calls are TRBV4-3 and TRBJ2-1; D possibly corresponds to TRBD2 (6 bases). V dropped 4 bases and J dropped 6 bases, with 22 bases sitting between them. Germline loops: CDR1 LGHNA, CDR2 YSLEER. There are 17 residues in the CDR3. CDR3 DNA sequence: TGCGCCAGCAGCCCCCGTGCTTTAGCGGAAGCCGGCAATGAGCAGTTCTTC. It translates to CASSPRALAEAGNEQFF.

The genes are TRBV10-2 and TRBJ1-1; D uncertain. CDR1 WSHSY and CDR2 SAAADI come from the germline V gene. Trimming stripped 4 bases from V and 2 bases from J, with 8 bases between. This CDR3 has 13 residues. The CDR3 DNA follows: TGCGCCAGCAGTGCCGGAATAAACACTGAAGCTTTCTTT. Translated: CASSAGINTEAFF.

Concerning this clone itself: Other DNA sequences from this sample encode an identical CDR3 as well. This sequence joins TRBV7-9 and TRBJ2-1; D remains ambiguous. Per germline, CDR1 SEHNR and CDR2 FQNEAQ (reference sequence). Trimming shortened V by 1 base and J by 3 bases, and 7 bases separated the two germline ends. The CDR3 sequence is 14 residues long. The CDR3 spells CASSLDTRYNEQFF. As DNA, the CDR3 is TGTGCCAGCAGCTTAGACACTCGCTACAATGAGCAGTTCTTC.

In its sample, this clone was seen many times. The rearrangement links TRBV4-2 to TRBJ2-3; TRBD2 matches at 7 bases. Trimming removed 0 bases from V and 4 bases from J; junction bases left unmatched: 10. The CDR3 is made up of 17 amino acids. Germline V gene data show CDR1 as LGHNA and CDR2 as YNFKEQ. The CDR3 DNA reads as TGTGCCAGCAGCCAAGATCCTTCCGGGGGGATAGCAGATACGCAGTATTTT. It translates to CASSQDPSGGIADTQYF.